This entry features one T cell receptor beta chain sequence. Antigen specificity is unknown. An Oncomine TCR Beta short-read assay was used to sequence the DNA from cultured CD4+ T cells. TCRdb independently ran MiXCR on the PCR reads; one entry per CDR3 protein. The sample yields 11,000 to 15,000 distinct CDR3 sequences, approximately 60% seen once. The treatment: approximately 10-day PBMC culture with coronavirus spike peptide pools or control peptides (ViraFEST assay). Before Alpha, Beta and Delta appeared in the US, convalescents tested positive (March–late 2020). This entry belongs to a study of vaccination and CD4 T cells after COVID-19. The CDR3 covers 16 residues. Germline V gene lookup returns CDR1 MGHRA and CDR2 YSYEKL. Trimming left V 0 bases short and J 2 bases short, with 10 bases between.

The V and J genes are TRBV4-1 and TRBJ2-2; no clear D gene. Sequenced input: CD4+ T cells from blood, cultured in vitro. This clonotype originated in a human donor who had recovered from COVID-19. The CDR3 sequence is CASSQEPSSNTGELFF. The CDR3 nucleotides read TGCGCCAGCAGCCAAGAACCCAGCTCCAACACCGGGGAGCTGTTTTTT.